This entry describes one TCR beta chain. The antigen is not known. Generated by immunoSEQ multiplex PCR, the TCRdb table keeps only in-frame clones and is missing some. Counted here are approximately 7,000 clones, around 60% occurring once; the ten biggest clones make up under 8.5%. The sample belongs to a study of coeliac disease. General study results and limits: According to the authors, this method cannot detect gliadin-specific T cells in an unbiased way.

The CDR3 has 12 residues. V was cut by 2 bases and J by 6 bases, with 8 bases left in between. Germline CDR1 KGHSH, CDR2 LQKENI. This TCR was recovered from a man in his fifties with active celiac disease. The chain couples TRBV18 to TRBJ2-7, with D unresolved. The sequenced sample was lamina propria lymphocytes from the gut. In DNA form, the CDR3 reads TGTGCCAGCTCACCAGGGCTGTCCGAGCAGTACTTC. Amino acid sequence: CASSPGLSEQYF.